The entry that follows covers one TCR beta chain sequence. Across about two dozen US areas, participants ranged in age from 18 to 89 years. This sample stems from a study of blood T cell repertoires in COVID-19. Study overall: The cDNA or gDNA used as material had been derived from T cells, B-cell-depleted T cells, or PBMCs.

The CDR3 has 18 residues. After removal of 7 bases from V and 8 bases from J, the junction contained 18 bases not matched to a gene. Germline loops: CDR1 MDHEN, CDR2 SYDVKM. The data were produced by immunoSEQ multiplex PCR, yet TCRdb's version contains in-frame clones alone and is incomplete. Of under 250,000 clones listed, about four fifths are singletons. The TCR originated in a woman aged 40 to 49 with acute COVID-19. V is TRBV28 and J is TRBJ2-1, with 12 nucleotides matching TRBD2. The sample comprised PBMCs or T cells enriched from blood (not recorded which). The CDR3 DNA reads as TGTGCCAGCAAGTTCGGTGGACTAGCGGGAAGATCTATGGATGAGCAGTTCTTC. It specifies CASKFGGLAGRSMDEQFF. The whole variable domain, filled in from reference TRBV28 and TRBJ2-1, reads DVKVTQSSRYLVKRTGEKVFLECVQDMDHENMFWYRQDPGLGLRLIYFSYDVKMKEKGDIPEGYSVSREKKERFSLILESASTNQTSMYLCASKFGGLAGRSMDEQFFGPGTRLTVL.